This TCR beta chain was retrieved from a study of blood T cell repertoires in COVID-19. The ends were cut back, 1 base at V and 7 bases at J, with 10 bases in the middle. The CDR3 is 14 residues long. Germline values: CDR1 LGHDT, CDR2 YNNKEL (reference sequence). Original handling: By means of reference gene primer amplification, nucleated cell counts were estimated. Repertoires were generated with immunoSEQ multiplex PCR, while TCRdb's copy carries only in-frame clones and drops some. Clonal size and the V and J genes are those of that table, whereas D and trimming came from the DNA. The sample comprises roughly 99,000 clones, approximately 86% of which are singletons, and around 2% rests with the top ten.

The chain is built from TRBV3-1 (or the pseudogene TRBV3-2) and TRBJ2-2; D not resolved. The sequenced sample was peripheral blood. The TCR was taken from a man aged 45-65 years with COVID-19, enrolled during active disease. The CDR3 loop reads CASSQGLVSGELFF. CDR3 sequence (DNA): TGTGCCAGCAGCCAAGGGTTAGTGAGCGGGGAGCTGTTTTTT.